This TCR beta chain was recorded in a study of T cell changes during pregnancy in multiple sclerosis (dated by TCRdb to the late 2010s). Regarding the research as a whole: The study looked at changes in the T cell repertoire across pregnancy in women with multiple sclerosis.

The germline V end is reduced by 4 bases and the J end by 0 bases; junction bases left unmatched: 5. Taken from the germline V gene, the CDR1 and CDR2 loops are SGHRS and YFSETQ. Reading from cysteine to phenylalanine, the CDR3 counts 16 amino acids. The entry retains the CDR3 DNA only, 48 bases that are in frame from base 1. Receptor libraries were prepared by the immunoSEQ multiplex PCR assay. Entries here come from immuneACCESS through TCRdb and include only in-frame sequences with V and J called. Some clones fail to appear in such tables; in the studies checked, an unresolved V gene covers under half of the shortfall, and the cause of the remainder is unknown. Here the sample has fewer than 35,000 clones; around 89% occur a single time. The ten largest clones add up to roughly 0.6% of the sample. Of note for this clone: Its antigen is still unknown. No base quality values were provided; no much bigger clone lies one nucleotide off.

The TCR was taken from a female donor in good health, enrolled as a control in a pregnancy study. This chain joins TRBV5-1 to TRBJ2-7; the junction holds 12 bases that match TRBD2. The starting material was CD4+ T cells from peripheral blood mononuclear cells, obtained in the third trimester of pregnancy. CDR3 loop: CASSGLAGGFSYEQYF. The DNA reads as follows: TGCGCCAGCAGCGGCCTAGCGGGAGGGTTCTCCTACGAGCAGTACTTC.